The present entry profiles one T cell receptor (beta chain) with its context. Its specificity is not known. Sequenced by immunoSEQ multiplex PCR; TCRdb stores in-frame clones only, minus some. The table has 90,000 to 95,000 clones, roughly 93% seen once. This entry belongs to a study of T cell responses to AZD1222 COVID-19 vaccine. Study-level results: Donors were largely white British and mainly female; clonal diversity was possibly underestimated. At baseline, seropositivity was found in only six or seven AZD1222 recipients.

This sequence originates from an adult in good health. The sample was peripheral blood, taken on day 0 of AZD1222 vaccination.

Written as DNA, the CDR3 is TGTGCCAGCTGGGTTGAGGGCATCTCACCCCTCCACTTT. Amino acids: CASWVEGISPLHF. The V gene is TRBV2, the J gene TRBJ1-6; no clear D gene. The CDR3 length is 13 residues. CDR1 is SNHLY and CDR2 is FYNNEI in the germline V gene. Trimming removed 8 bases at V and 10 bases at J, with 15 bases between.